The T cell receptor beta chain under discussion was sequenced for a study of Tregs in tolerant kidney transplant recipients. Using immunoSEQ multiplex PCR, the repertoire was profiled, and TCRdb retains in-frame clones only, with some absent. The data show tens of thousands of clones, less than 90% seen once. CDR1 GTSNPN and CDR2 SVGIG come from the germline V gene (reference sequence). CDR3 length: 13 amino acids. With 2 bases removed from V and 6 bases from J, the gap between germline ends came to 14 bases. Study conclusions and caveats: Antigen-driven expansion was suggested because donor-specific Tregs expanded more than all Tregs in tolerant patients. For some patients, primers changed over time, blocking nucleotide-level comparison.

Notes on this clone: Antigen specificity is unknown.

This sequence joins TRBV30 and TRBJ2-7; D possibly corresponds to TRBD2 (6 bases). This TCR was sampled from a human donor who received a combined kidney and bone marrow transplant. The sequencing used CD4+ T cells from blood, collected before the transplant. CDR3 nucleotides: TGTGCCTGGAGTCCGGGACTTACCTCCGAGCAGTACTTC. Amino acids: CAWSPGLTSEQYF. Variable domain in full (rest from reference TRBV30 and TRBJ2-7): SQTIHQWPATLVQPVGSPLSLECTVEGTSNPNLYWYRQAAGRGLQLLFYSVGIGQISSEVPQNLSASRPQDRQFILSSKKLLLSDSGFYLCAWSPGLTSEQYFGPGTRLTVT.